This T cell receptor (beta chain) was sequenced during a study of a mutant IDH1 vaccine in newly diagnosed glioma. Study details: Patients were pretreated with radiotherapy, temozolomide, or both, mostly both.

Time point in this sample: week 35, safety follow-up. A 20-mer mutant IDH1 peptide at 300 ug was injected subcutaneously with topical imiquimod. Worth noting for this clone: Antigen specificity is unknown.

Produced via immunoSEQ multiplex PCR; TCRdb's table is partial and in-frame only. The sample yields 58,000 or so clones, approximately 87% seen once. This CDR3 comprises 15 residues. Germline CDR1 and CDR2: SGHTA and FQGNSA. V shed 5 bases and J shed 2 bases, with 15 bases lying between them. This receptor was obtained from a man in his forties with glioma. The source material was PBMCs, sampled from a glioma patient whose treatment included an IDH1 peptide vaccine. The chain links TRBV7-2 to TRBJ2-5; TRBD2 might be the D (5 bases). The CDR3 coding sequence is TGTGCCAGCAGCCAAGGGCGGGCGGGTCAAGAGACCCAGTACTTC. Translating gives CASSQGRAGQETQYF. The full variable domain, with the rest looked up from reference TRBV7-2 and TRBJ2-5, is GAGVSQSPSNKVTEKGKDVELRCDPISGHTALYWYRQSLGQGLEFLIYFQGNSAPDKSGLPSDRFSAERTGGSVSTLTIQRTQQEDSAVYLCASSQGRAGQETQYFGPGTRLLVL.